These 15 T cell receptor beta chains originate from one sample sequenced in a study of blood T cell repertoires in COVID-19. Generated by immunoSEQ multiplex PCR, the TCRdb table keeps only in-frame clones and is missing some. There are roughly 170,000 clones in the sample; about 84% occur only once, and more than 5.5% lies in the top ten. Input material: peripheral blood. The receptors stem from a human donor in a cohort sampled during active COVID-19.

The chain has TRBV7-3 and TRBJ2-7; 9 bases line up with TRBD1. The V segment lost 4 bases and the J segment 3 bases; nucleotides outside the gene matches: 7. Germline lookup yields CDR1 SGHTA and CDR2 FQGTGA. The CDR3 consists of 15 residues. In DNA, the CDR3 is TGTGCCAGCAGCTGGACAGGGGATGGGAGCTACGAGCAGTACTTC. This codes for CASSWTGDGSYEQYF.

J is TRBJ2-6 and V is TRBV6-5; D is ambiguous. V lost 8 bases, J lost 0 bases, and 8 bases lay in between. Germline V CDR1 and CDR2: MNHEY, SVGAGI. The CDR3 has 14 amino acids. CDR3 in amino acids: CASFRFSGANVLTF. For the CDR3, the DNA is TGTGCCAGCTTCCGGTTCTCTGGGGCCAACGTCCTGACTTTC.

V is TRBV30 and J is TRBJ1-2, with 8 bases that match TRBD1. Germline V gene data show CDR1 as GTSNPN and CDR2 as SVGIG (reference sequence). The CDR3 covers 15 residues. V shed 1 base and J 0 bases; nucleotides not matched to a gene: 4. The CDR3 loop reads CAWSEDREANYGYTF. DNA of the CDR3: TGTGCCTGGAGTGAGGACAGGGAAGCTAACTATGGCTACACCTTC.

The CDR3 coding sequence is TGTGCCAGCAGCTTCCAGGGGGGTGGCGGCTACACCTTC. This translates into CASSFQGGGGYTF. The rearrangement joins TRBV7-6 to TRBJ1-2; 7 positions agree with TRBD1. This CDR3 contains 13 residues. Germline CDR1 is SGHVS and CDR2 is FNYEAQ. J gave up 8 bases and V 3 bases, and 6 bases lay outside the gene matches.

This CDR3 is CAWRPLDSLNTEAFF. The CDR3 DNA reads as TGTGCCTGGAGGCCTTTGGACAGCCTGAACACTGAAGCTTTCTTT. The J gene is TRBJ1-1, the V gene TRBV30; TRBD1 is a possible D gene (6 bases). The V gene lost 3 bases and the J gene lost 0 bases, with 14 bases spanning the gap. CDR1 and CDR2 (germline): GTSNPN, SVGIG (reference sequence). The CDR3 spans 15 residues.

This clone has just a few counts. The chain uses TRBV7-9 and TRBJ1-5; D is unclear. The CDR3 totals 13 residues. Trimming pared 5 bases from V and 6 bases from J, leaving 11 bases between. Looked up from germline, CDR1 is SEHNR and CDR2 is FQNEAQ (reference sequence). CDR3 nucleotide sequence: TGTGCCAGCAGCCCGGGTTCGGGTCAGCCCCAGCATTTT. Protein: CASSPGSGQPQHF.

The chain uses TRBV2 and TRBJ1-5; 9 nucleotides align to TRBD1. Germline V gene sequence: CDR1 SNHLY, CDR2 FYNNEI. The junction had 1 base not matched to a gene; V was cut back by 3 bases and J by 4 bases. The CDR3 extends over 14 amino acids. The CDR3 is CASSEDRGNQPQHF. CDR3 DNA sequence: TGTGCCAGCAGTGAGGACAGGGGAAATCAGCCCCAGCATTTT.

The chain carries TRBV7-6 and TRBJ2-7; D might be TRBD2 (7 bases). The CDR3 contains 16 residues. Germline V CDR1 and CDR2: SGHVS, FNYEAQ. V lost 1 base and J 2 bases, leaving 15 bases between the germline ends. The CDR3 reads CASSLGGEGVPYEQYF. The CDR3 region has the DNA TGTGCCAGCAGCTTAGGGGGGGAGGGGGTTCCCTACGAGCAGTACTTC.

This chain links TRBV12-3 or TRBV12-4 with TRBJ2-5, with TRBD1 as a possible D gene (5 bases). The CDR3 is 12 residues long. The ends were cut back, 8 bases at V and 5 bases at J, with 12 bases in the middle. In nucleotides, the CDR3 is TGTGCCAGCGGTCAGGGCCGGGAGACCCAGTACTTC. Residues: CASGQGRETQYF.

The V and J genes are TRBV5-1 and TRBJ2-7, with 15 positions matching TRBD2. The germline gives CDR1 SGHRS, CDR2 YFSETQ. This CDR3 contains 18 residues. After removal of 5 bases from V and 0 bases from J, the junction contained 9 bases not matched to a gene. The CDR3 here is CASRGGLAGGPSSYEQYF. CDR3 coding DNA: TGCGCCAGCAGAGGGGGACTAGCGGGGGGACCCAGCTCCTACGAGCAGTACTTC.

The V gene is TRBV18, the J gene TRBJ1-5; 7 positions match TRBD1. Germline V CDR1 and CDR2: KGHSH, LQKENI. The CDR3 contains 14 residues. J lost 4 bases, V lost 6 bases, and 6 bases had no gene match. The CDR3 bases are TGTGCCAGCTCGACACAGGGGAGGAATCAGCCCCAGCATTTT. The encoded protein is CASSTQGRNQPQHF.

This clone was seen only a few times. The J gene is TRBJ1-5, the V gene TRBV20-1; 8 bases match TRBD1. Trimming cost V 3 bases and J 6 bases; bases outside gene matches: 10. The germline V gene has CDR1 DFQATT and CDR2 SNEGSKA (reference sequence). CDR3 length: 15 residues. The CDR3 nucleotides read TGCAGTGCTAGTGGCCTACAGGGGGAGGTTCAGCCCCAGCATTTT. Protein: CSASGLQGEVQPQHF.

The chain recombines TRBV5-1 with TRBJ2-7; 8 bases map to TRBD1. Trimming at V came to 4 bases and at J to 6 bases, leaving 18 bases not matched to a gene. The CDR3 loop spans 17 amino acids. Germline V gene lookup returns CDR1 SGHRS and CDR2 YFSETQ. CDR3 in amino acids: CASSAGQGHQLLSEQYF. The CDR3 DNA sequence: TGCGCCAGCAGCGCCGGACAGGGCCATCAACTCCTAAGCGAGCAGTACTTC.

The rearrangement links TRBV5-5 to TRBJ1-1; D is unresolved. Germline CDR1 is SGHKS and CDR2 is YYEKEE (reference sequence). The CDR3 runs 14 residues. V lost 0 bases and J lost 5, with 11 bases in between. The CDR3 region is CASSLAFGSTEAFF. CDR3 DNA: TGTGCCAGCAGCTTGGCCTTCGGGTCTACTGAAGCTTTCTTT.

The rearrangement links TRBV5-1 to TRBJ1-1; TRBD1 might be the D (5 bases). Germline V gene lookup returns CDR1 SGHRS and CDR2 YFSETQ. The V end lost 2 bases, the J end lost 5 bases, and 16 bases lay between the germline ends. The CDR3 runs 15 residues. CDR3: CASSLSPEGRTEAFF. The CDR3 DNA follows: TGCGCCAGCAGCTTAAGTCCCGAGGGGAGGACTGAAGCTTTCTTT.